Here is one T cell receptor beta chain with its context. Its antigen is not identified. V gave up 4 bases and J gave up 6 bases, with 12 bases separating them. This CDR3 is 13 amino acids long. Per germline, CDR1 SGHTA and CDR2 FQGNSA. Caucasian adults living in Nashville, Tennessee, provided all samples. The repertoire was sequenced with immunoSEQ multiplex PCR; TCRdb's copy has only in-frame clones and lacks some. The sample yields about 660,000 clones, less than 85% seen once. The data derive from a study of shared clonotypes between healthy human individuals. Study-wide points: When naive CD4 clonotypes were compared across a handful of donors, 4% to 6.5% were shared. The study generally estimated greater richness for naive than memory subsets.

The receptor was isolated from a woman in her thirties in good health. The gene calls are TRBV7-2 and TRBJ2-5; a weak D match, TRBD2 (7 bases). Sequenced: memory CD4+ T cells sorted from blood. Specified subset: CD45RA-negative fraction. As DNA, the CDR3 is TGTGCCAGCAGCTCCCGGGGGGCGAAGACCCAGTACTTC. Protein: CASSSRGAKTQYF. The full variable domain, rest sourced from reference TRBV7-2 and TRBJ2-5, is GAGVSQSPSNKVTEKGKDVELRCDPISGHTALYWYRQSLGQGLEFLIYFQGNSAPDKSGLPSDRFSAERTGGSVSTLTIQRTQQEDSAVYLCASSSRGAKTQYFGPGTRLLVL.